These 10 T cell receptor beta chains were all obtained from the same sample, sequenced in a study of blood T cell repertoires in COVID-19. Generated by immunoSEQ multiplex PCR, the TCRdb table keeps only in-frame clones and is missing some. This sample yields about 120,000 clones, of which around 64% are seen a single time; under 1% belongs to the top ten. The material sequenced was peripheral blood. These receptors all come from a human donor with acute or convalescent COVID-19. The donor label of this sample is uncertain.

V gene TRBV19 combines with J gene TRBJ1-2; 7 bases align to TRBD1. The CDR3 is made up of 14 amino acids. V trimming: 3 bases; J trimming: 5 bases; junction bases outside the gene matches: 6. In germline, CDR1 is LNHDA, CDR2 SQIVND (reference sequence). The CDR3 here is CASSMEGARYGYTF. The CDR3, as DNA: TGTGCCAGTAGTATGGAGGGGGCAAGGTATGGCTACACCTTC. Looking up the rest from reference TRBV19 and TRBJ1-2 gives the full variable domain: DGGITQSPKYLFRKEGQNVTLSCEQNLNHDAMYWYRQDPGQGLRLIYYSQIVNDFQKGDIAEGYSVSREKKESFPLTVTSAQKNPTAFYLCASSMEGARYGYTFGSGTRLTVV.

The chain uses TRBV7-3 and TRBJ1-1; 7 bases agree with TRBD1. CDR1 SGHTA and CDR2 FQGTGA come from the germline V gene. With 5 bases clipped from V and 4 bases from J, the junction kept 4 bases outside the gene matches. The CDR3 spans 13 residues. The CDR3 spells CASSMTGITEAFF. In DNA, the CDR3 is TGTGCCAGCAGCATGACAGGGATCACTGAAGCTTTCTTT.

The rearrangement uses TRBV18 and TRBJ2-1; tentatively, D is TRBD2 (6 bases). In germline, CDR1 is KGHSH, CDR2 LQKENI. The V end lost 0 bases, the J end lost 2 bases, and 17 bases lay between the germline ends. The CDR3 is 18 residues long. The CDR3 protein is CASSPPGQAGGAYNEQFF. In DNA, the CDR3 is TGTGCCAGCTCACCACCAGGTCAAGCGGGCGGCGCCTACAATGAGCAGTTCTTC.

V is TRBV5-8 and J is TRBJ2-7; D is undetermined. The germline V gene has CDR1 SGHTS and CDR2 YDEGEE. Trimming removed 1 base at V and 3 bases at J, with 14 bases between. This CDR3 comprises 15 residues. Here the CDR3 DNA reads TGTGCCAGCAGCTTGCCCAGGCGCGCCGTCTACGAGCAGTACGTC. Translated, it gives CASSLPRRAVYEQYV.

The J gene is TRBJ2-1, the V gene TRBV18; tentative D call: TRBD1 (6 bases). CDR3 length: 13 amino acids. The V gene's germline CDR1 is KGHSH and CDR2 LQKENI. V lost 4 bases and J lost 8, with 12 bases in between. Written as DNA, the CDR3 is TGTGCCAGCTCACGTACAGGGACCGATGAGCAGTTCTTC. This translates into CASSRTGTDEQFF. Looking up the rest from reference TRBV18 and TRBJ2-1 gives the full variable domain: NAGVMQNPRHLVRRRGQEARLRCSPMKGHSHVYWYRQLPEEGLKFMVYLQKENIIDESGMPKERFSAEFPKEGPSILRIQQVVRGDSAAYFCASSRTGTDEQFFGPGTRLTVL.

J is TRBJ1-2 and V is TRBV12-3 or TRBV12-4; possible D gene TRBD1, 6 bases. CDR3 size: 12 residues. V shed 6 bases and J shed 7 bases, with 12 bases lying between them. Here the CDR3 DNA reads TGTGCCAGCAGCCGGGGGGCGGCTGGCTACACCTTC. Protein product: CASSRGAAGYTF.

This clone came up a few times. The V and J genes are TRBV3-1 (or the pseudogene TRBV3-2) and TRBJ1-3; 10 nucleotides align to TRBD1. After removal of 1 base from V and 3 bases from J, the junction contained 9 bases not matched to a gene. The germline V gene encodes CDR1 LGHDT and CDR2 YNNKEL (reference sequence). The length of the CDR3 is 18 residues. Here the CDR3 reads CASSQGQGAVTYGNTIYF. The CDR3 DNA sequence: TGTGCCAGCAGCCAAGGACAGGGGGCAGTGACATATGGAAACACCATATATTTT.

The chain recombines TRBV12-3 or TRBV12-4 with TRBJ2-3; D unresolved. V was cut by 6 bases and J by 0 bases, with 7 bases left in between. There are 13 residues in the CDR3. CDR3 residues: CASSKLSTDTQYF. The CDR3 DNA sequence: TGTGCCAGCAGCAAACTCAGCACAGATACGCAGTATTTT.

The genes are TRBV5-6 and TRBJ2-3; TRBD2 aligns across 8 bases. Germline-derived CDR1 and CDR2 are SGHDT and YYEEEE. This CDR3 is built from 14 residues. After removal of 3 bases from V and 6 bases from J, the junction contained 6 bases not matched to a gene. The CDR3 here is CASSWAGGYDTQYF. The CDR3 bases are TGTGCCAGCAGCTGGGCGGGGGGCTACGATACGCAGTATTTT.

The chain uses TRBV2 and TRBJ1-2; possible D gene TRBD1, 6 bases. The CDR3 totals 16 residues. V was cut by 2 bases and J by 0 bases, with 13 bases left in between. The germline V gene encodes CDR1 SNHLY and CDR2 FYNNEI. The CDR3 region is CASSEQHRAANYGYTF. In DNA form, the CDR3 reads TGTGCCAGCAGTGAACAGCACAGGGCTGCTAACTATGGCTACACCTTC.